These 3 T cell receptor beta chains share one sample of origin, sequenced in a study of blood T cell repertoires in COVID-19. Data came from immunoSEQ multiplex PCR; TCRdb stores just in-frame clones and leaves some out. The repertoire has over 200,000 clones, roughly 87% of them found once; the top ten carry under 0.95%. The sequenced sample consisted of peripheral blood. All receptors come from a woman aged 25 to 45 with acute or convalescent COVID-19.

The J gene is TRBJ2-2, the V gene TRBV7-9, with TRBD2 matching 7 bases. This CDR3 region has 16 residues. With 2 bases clipped from V and 2 bases from J, the junction kept 5 bases outside the gene matches. In germline, CDR1 is SEHNR, CDR2 FQNEAQ (reference sequence). The CDR3 is CASSLWEGVNTGELFF. In DNA form, the CDR3 reads TGTGCCAGCAGCTTATGGGAGGGAGTAAACACCGGGGAGCTGTTTTTT.

The chain is built from TRBV19 and TRBJ1-1; D gene unclear. The germline CDR1 and CDR2 sequences are LNHDA and SQIVND (reference sequence). V lost 4 bases to trimming and J lost 2 bases, with 11 bases between them. The CDR3 totals 14 residues. CDR3 in amino acids: CASSNRGINTEAFF. The CDR3 DNA follows: TGTGCCAGTAGTAACCGGGGAATTAACACTGAAGCTTTCTTT.

This rearrangement joins TRBV15 to TRBJ2-1; weak D call: TRBD1 (5 bases). The CDR3 sequence is 17 residues long. Germline CDR1 LNHNV, CDR2 YYDKDF (reference sequence). The V gene lost 2 bases and the J gene lost 2 bases, with 16 bases spanning the gap. CDR3 residues: CATSRPSDTTTYNEQFF. For the CDR3, the DNA is TGTGCCACCAGCAGACCCTCGGACACCACCACCTACAATGAGCAGTTCTTC.